Here is one TCR beta chain with its context. The data originate from a study of blood T cell repertoires in COVID-19. The assay was immunoSEQ multiplex PCR, and TCRdb's table has in-frame clones only and misses some. The sample yields 180,000 or so clones, 75% to 90% seen once. The length of the CDR3 is 17 residues. Per the germline V gene, CDR1 is SGHDN and CDR2 is FVKESK. V was trimmed by 1 base and J by 0 bases, leaving 10 bases between them. Sequenced input: peripheral blood. The receptor was derived from a woman aged 55 to 70 with acute or convalescent COVID-19. This sequence joins TRBV14 and TRBJ1-6; no reliable D call. The CDR3 nucleotides read TGTGCCAGCAGCCAAGTTGTCTCGAGCTCCTATAATTCACCCCTCCACTTT. Translated: CASSQVVSSSYNSPLHF.